Below are 23 T cell receptor beta chains sequenced from a single sample in a study of T cell changes during pregnancy in multiple sclerosis. Profiling relied on immunoSEQ multiplex PCR, and the TCRdb table lists in-frame clones only, not all of them. Of about 69,000 clones listed, 91% are singletons. The sample in question was CD4+ T cells from peripheral blood mononuclear cells, obtained in the third trimester of pregnancy. Receptors originate from a female donor in good health, enrolled as a control in a pregnancy study.

The genes are TRBV6-5 and TRBJ2-3; no clear D gene. The CDR3 is 11 amino acids. Per germline, CDR1 MNHEY and CDR2 SVGAGI. V lost 8 bases to trimming and J lost 3 bases, with 6 bases between them. This CDR3 is CASASTDTQYF. Here the CDR3 DNA reads TGTGCCAGCGCCAGTACAGATACGCAGTATTTT.

This chain uses TRBV6-1 with TRBJ2-3, with D maybe TRBD2 (5 bases). V lost 7 bases, J lost 2 bases, and 13 bases lay in between. The germline V gene encodes CDR1 MNHNS and CDR2 SASEGT. CDR3 length equals 14 residues. The chain's CDR3 is CASTKAAPTDTQYF. In nucleotides, the CDR3 is TGTGCCAGCACCAAAGCGGCACCCACAGATACGCAGTATTTT.

The rearrangement uses TRBV30 and TRBJ1-5, with 8 bases that match TRBD1. Germline V gives CDR1 GTSNPN, CDR2 SVGIG (reference sequence). J gave up 7 bases and V 2 bases, and 10 bases lay outside the gene matches. The CDR3 totals 15 residues. The CDR3 sequence is CAWSPLGTGQQPQHF. The CDR3, as DNA: TGTGCCTGGAGTCCTCTTGGGACAGGTCAGCAGCCCCAGCATTTT. The full variable domain, in which reference TRBV30 and TRBJ1-5 provide the parts outside the CDR3, is SQTIHQWPATLVQPVGSPLSLECTVEGTSNPNLYWYRQAAGRGLQLLFYSVGIGQISSEVPQNLSASRPQDRQFILSSKKLLLSDSGFYLCAWSPLGTGQQPQHFGDGTRLSIL.

This rearrangement joins TRBV4-3 to TRBJ1-1; no clear D. The V end was cut by 5 bases, the J end by 3 bases, with 13 bases between. CDR3 length: 14 amino acids. Germline V gene sequence: CDR1 LGHNA, CDR2 YSLEER. CDR3 in amino acids: CASSFRGLDTEAFF. DNA for the CDR3: TGCGCCAGCAGCTTCCGAGGCTTAGACACTGAAGCTTTCTTT.

This clone was seen many times. The gene calls are TRBV11-3 and TRBJ1-2; a weak D match, TRBD1 (6 bases). The V end was cut by 0 bases, the J end by 3 bases, with 14 bases between. Germline V gives CDR1 SGHNT, CDR2 YENEEA. The CDR3 has 16 residues. This CDR3 is CASSLEGRGGDYGYTF. The DNA of the CDR3 is TGTGCCAGCAGCTTAGAGGGCAGGGGCGGAGACTATGGCTACACCTTC.

The V call is TRBV15, the J call TRBJ1-4, with a possible D match to TRBD1 (5 bases). The CDR3 sequence is 14 residues long. V lost 2 bases and J 5 bases, leaving 9 bases between the germline ends. Germline V gene data show CDR1 as LNHNV and CDR2 as YYDKDF (reference sequence). In nucleotides, the CDR3 is TGTGCCACCAGCAGACCAGGGATAAATGAAAAACTGTTTTTT. It codes for CATSRPGINEKLFF.

This chain uses TRBV5-1 with TRBJ1-1; tentative D call: TRBD1 (6 bases). Germline V gives CDR1 SGHRS, CDR2 YFSETQ. V gave up 4 bases and J gave up 11 bases, with 18 bases separating them. The CDR3 consists of 13 residues. CDR3 DNA sequence: TGCGCCAGCAGCCAGGGCCAGGGGCAGGGGGCTTTCTTT. This codes for CASSQGQGQGAFF.

The chain recombines TRBV23-1 with TRBJ2-4; 8 bases fit TRBD1. TRBV23-1 counts as an open reading frame of uncertain function. This CDR3 spans 16 amino acids. Trimming took 10 bases from V and 4 from J; bases not matched to a gene: 15. DNA of the CDR3: TGCGCCACCGATGGACCCCAGGGACAGGCAAAAAACATTCAGTACTTC. Protein product: CATDGPQGQAKNIQYF.

This chain uses TRBV11-3 with TRBJ2-7, with D possibly TRBD1 on 5 matching bases. Deletions cut 0 bases from V and 3 bases from J, with 9 bases between. The germline gives CDR1 SGHNT, CDR2 YENEEA. The CDR3 runs to 14 residues. The CDR3, as DNA: TGTGCCAGCAGCTTAGATGCAGGGAACTACGAGCAGTACTTC. It yields the protein CASSLDAGNYEQYF.

The chain recombines TRBV19 with TRBJ1-1; D is perhaps TRBD1 (6 bases). Germline V gives CDR1 LNHDA, CDR2 SQIVND (reference sequence). V lost 7 bases and J lost 1, with 25 bases in between. The CDR3 is 18 amino acids. The DNA of the CDR3 is TGTGCCAGTATGGGAACCAGGGCGGGGGCCGGTTCGAACACTGAAGCTTTCTTT. This translates into CASMGTRAGAGSNTEAFF.

This chain connects TRBV19 to TRBJ1-3; D is uncertain. The CDR3 length is 14 residues. V was pared by 8 bases and J by 1 base, with 12 bases between. Germline V CDR1 and CDR2: LNHDA, SQIVND (reference sequence). The CDR3 DNA follows: TGTGCCAGTGCGACATGGCAATCTGGAAACACCATATATTTT. This sequence encodes CASATWQSGNTIYF. Looking up the rest from reference TRBV19 and TRBJ1-3 gives the full variable domain: DGGITQSPKYLFRKEGQNVTLSCEQNLNHDAMYWYRQDPGQGLRLIYYSQIVNDFQKGDIAEGYSVSREKKESFPLTVTSAQKNPTAFYLCASATWQSGNTIYFGEGSWLTVV.

The chain links TRBV11-3 to TRBJ2-7; TRBD2 matches 8 bases. Germline V gives CDR1 SGHNT, CDR2 YENEEA. The CDR3 covers 13 residues. J was trimmed by 3 bases and V by 2 bases; bases with no gene match: 0. As DNA, the CDR3 is TGTGCCAGCAGCTTAAGCGGGGGCTACGAGCAGTACTTC. It specifies CASSLSGGYEQYF.

The rearrangement links TRBV29-1 to TRBJ2-6, with D perhaps TRBD1 (6 bases). This CDR3 spans 14 amino acids. The ends were cut back, 6 bases at V and 4 bases at J, with 13 bases in the middle. Per germline, CDR1 SQVTM and CDR2 ANQGSEA. The CDR3 coding sequence is TGCAGCGTCGACGACAGGCCCGGGGCCAACGTCCTGACTTTC. It translates to CSVDDRPGANVLTF.

The rearrangement uses TRBV5-1 and TRBJ2-7, with 12 nucleotides matching TRBD1. V lost 4 bases to trimming and J lost 6 bases; unmatched junction nucleotides: 5. The germline V gene has CDR1 SGHRS and CDR2 YFSETQ. CDR3 length equals 14 residues. The DNA of the CDR3 is TGCGCCAGCAGCACCTCGGGACAGGGGGCCGAGCAGTACTTC. Translating it yields CASSTSGQGAEQYF.

The rearrangement joins TRBV12-5 to TRBJ2-3; D uncertain. The CDR3 is 13 residues long. Trimming took off 6 bases at V and 4 bases at J, with 11 bases between the two ends. CDR1 LGHNT and CDR2 FRNRAP come from the germline V gene. The CDR3 loop reads CASGTHSADTQYF. CDR3 sequence (DNA): TGTGCTAGTGGCACTCACTCGGCAGATACGCAGTATTTT. The full variable domain, rest sourced from reference TRBV12-5 and TRBJ2-3, is DARVTQTPRHKVTEMGQEVTMRCQPILGHNTVFWYRQTMMQGLELLAYFRNRAPLDDSGMPKDRFSAEMPDATLATLKIQPSEPRDSAVYFCASGTHSADTQYFGPGTRLTVL.

The rearrangement uses TRBV27 and TRBJ1-5; 7 positions match TRBD1. Germline V CDR1 and CDR2: MNHEY, SMNVEV (reference sequence). CDR3 length equals 14 residues. After removal of 5 bases from V and 3 bases from J, the junction contained 4 bases not matched to a gene. CDR3 nucleotide sequence: TGTGCCAGCAGTCCACAGGGGCCCAATCAGCCCCAGCATTTT. This encodes CASSPQGPNQPQHF.

The chain combines TRBV9 with TRBJ2-1, with 8 bases aligning to TRBD1. The germline V gene has CDR1 SGDLS and CDR2 YYNGEE. This CDR3 contains 13 residues. J was trimmed by 7 bases and V by 3 bases; bases with no gene match: 3. The CDR3 nucleotides are TGTGCCAGCAGCGGGACAGGGAGGAATGAGCAGTTCTTC. This gives the protein CASSGTGRNEQFF.

The rearrangement uses TRBV6-1 and TRBJ1-3, with TRBD1 matching over 7 bases. The V and J ends lost 6 bases and 1 base, in that order; junction bases with no gene match: 6. CDR3 length: 15 amino acids. Germline V lookup: CDR1 MNHNS, CDR2 SASEGT. CDR3 loop: CASRVDRESGNTIYF. Here the CDR3 DNA reads TGTGCCAGCAGGGTTGACAGGGAATCTGGAAACACCATATATTTT.

V gene TRBV6-6 combines with J gene TRBJ1-2; TRBD1 is a possible D gene (6 bases). The CDR3 runs 11 residues. The germline V gene encodes CDR1 MNHNY and CDR2 SVGAGI (reference sequence). The V end lost 6 bases, the J end lost 6 bases, and 8 bases lay between the germline ends. The CDR3 nucleotides read TGTGCCAGCAGAACAGGGCATGGCTACACCTTC. It yields the protein CASRTGHGYTF.

The CDR3 spells CASSEETDVYEQYF. CDR3 DNA: TGTGCCAGCAGTGAAGAAACAGATGTCTACGAGCAGTACTTC. V usage is TRBV2 and J usage is TRBJ2-7; D gene uncertain. This CDR3 is built from 14 residues. Germline values: CDR1 SNHLY, CDR2 FYNNEI. Trimming removed 1 base at V and 3 bases at J, with 10 bases between.

The V call is TRBV5-1, the J call TRBJ1-2; TRBD1 might be the D (5 bases). There are 13 residues in the CDR3. Trimming removed 2 bases at V and 8 bases at J, with 13 bases between. Germline CDR1 SGHRS, CDR2 YFSETQ. Here the CDR3 reads CASSLWQGGGYTF. The CDR3, as DNA: TGCGCCAGCAGCTTATGGCAGGGCGGCGGCTACACCTTC.

The chain has TRBV5-5 and TRBJ2-6; the match to TRBD1 covers 8 bases. Germline V gene lookup returns CDR1 SGHKS and CDR2 YYEKEE (reference sequence). Trimming at V came to 1 base and at J to 2 bases, leaving 2 bases not matched to a gene. The CDR3 has 16 amino acids. The CDR3 is CASSLKQGAGANVLTF. Here the CDR3 DNA reads TGTGCCAGCAGCTTGAAACAGGGGGCTGGGGCCAACGTCCTGACTTTC.

Comment on this clone: One junction end does not reproduce the germline sequence, and a read error may be involved. The chain carries TRBV4-1 and TRBJ2-7, with 7 bases lining up with TRBD1. The CDR3 is 15 amino acids. Germline lookup yields CDR1 MGHRA and CDR2 YSYEKL. The CDR3 DNA reads TGCGCCAGCAGCCAAGATACAGGGGCAAGAATGGGCAGAAACTTC. Amino acid sequence: CASSQDTGARMGRNF.